Presented here are 20 T cell receptor beta chains from one specimen sequenced in a study of T cells in women clearing cervical HPV infection. This table comes from immunoSEQ multiplex PCR, and its TCRdb copy is limited to in-frame clones, with some not included. This table lists about 40,000 clones. Specimen: blood buffy coat. The receptors were gathered from a woman between 18 and 75 years old with a cervical HPV16 infection that either progressed to CIN3+ or cleared (not recorded which).

Notes on this clone: The read ends 3 residues shy of where the CDR3 ends; the end is completed using the germline J gene. The gene calls are TRBV7-9 and TRBJ2-7; TRBD1 matches 7 bases. Trimming cost V 4 bases and J 3 bases; bases outside gene matches: 6. This CDR3 contains 14 residues. CDR1 and CDR2 from the germline V gene are SEHNR and FQNEAQ (reference sequence). This CDR3 reads CASSSDREFYEQYF. Partial CDR3 DNA: TGTGCCAGCAGCTCAGACAGGGAATTCTACGAG.

As to this clone: From the germline J gene comes the end of the CDR3, since the read stops 3 residues before it. This sequence joins TRBV18 and TRBJ2-1, with a weak D call TRBD2 (6 bases). Trimming took off 6 bases at V and 0 bases at J, with 12 bases between the two ends. This CDR3 is built from 15 residues. Germline V gene lookup returns CDR1 KGHSH and CDR2 LQKENI. The CDR3 protein is CASSDGGYSYNEQFF. The part of the CDR3 DNA that was read is TGTGCCAGCTCCGACGGGGGTTACTCCTACAATGAG. Using reference TRBV18 and TRBJ2-1 for the parts outside the CDR3, the full variable domain is NAGVMQNPRHLVRRRGQEARLRCSPMKGHSHVYWYRQLPEEGLKFMVYLQKENIIDESGMPKERFSAEFPKEGPSILRIQQVVRGDSAAYFCASSDGGYSYNEQFFGPGTRLTVL.

As concerns this clone: From the germline J gene comes the end of the CDR3, since the read stops 3 residues before it. The rearrangement joins TRBV7-9 to TRBJ1-5, with TRBD1 matching over 9 bases. Germline CDR1 reads SEHNR; CDR2 reads FQNEAQ (reference sequence). The CDR3 loop spans 13 amino acids. The J segment lost 7 bases and the V segment lost 5 bases, leaving 3 bases of the junction unmatched. Partial CDR3 DNA: TGTGCCAGCAGCCGACAGGGGGGACAGCCC. Its protein is CASSRQGGQP. The full CDR3 protein is CASSRQGGQPQHF. Full variable domain (remainder filled in from reference TRBV7-9 and TRBJ1-5): DTGVSQNPRHKITKRGQNVTFRCDPISEHNRLYWYRQTLGQGPEFLTYFQNEAQLEKSRLLSDRFSAERPKGSFSTLEIQRTEQGDSAMYLCASSRQGGQPQHFGDGTRLSIL.

Worth noting for this clone: The CDR3 is cut off 3 residues early in the read; its end comes from the germline J gene. This chain uses TRBV27 with TRBJ1-2, with D unclear. CDR1 MNHEY and CDR2 SMNVEV come from the germline V gene (reference sequence). V gave up 5 bases and J gave up 2 bases, with 9 bases separating them. This CDR3 has 13 residues. The CDR3 sequence is CASSRAYNYGYTF. The part of the CDR3 DNA that was read is TGTGCCAGCAGTCGAGCCTACAACTATGGC.

Worth noting for this clone: The read finishes 3 residues shy of the CDR3 end, and the germline J gene is used to complete it. This sequence joins TRBV7-8 and TRBJ1-1; D may be TRBD1 (6 bases). The ends were cut back, 5 bases at V and 0 bases at J, with 13 bases in the middle. This CDR3 contains 15 residues. Germline values: CDR1 SGHVS, CDR2 FQNEAQ. Partial CDR3 DNA: TGTGCCAGCAGCCAACGGGACACTATGAACACTGAA. It yields the protein CASSQRDTMNTE. The full CDR3 sequence reads CASSQRDTMNTEAFF.

As to this clone: Read coverage stops 3 residues before the CDR3 terminus; the germline J gene supplies the remainder. The rearrangement joins TRBV28 to TRBJ2-7; TRBD1 matches 8 bases. The germline gives CDR1 MDHEN, CDR2 SYDVKM. V dropped 2 bases and J dropped 5; count of bases not matched to a gene: 2. The CDR3 extends over 13 amino acids. The CDR3 here is CASSLQGADEQYF. CDR3 bases read: TGTGCCAGCAGTTTACAGGGGGCTGACGAG.

As to this clone: The CDR3 goes on 3 residues after the read ends, and that part is filled in from the germline J gene. The rearrangement uses TRBV20-1 and TRBJ2-5, with TRBD2 matching over 10 bases. The CDR3 contains 14 residues. Germline lookup yields CDR1 DFQATT and CDR2 SNEGSKA (reference sequence). The CDR3 bases that were read are TGCAGTGCTGTCCTAGCTAGCGGGAGTAGTACC. Residues: CSAVLASGSST. The complete CDR3 protein is CSAVLASGSSTQYF.

As concerns this clone: The read terminates 3 residues before the CDR3 end, so the remaining end is supplied by the germline J gene. The V and J genes are TRBV10-3 and TRBJ1-1; D gene unclear. V was trimmed by 4 bases and J by 1 base, leaving 7 bases between them. The germline CDR1 and CDR2 sequences are ENHRY and SYGVKD. The CDR3 covers 13 residues. The CDR3 DNA, read in part, is TGTGCCATCAGTGTGGAGGGGAACACTGAA. Translating it yields CAISVEGNTE. The whole CDR3 sequence is CAISVEGNTEAFF.

A word on this clone: Read sequence stops 3 residues before the CDR3 end, and the germline J gene provides the missing end. The chain is built from TRBV20-1 and TRBJ1-5; unclear D gene. The V gene lost 3 bases and the J gene lost 0 bases, with 12 bases spanning the gap. There are 15 residues in the CDR3. Germline CDR1 reads DFQATT; CDR2 reads SNEGSKA (reference sequence). The CDR3 here is CSAREGFYSNQPQHF. CDR3 DNA, as far as it was read: TGCAGTGCTAGGGAGGGCTTCTATAGCAATCAGCCC.

The CDR3 sequence: CASSLAKTSGATDTQYF. CDR3 bases read: TGTGCCAGCAGCTTAGCGAAGACTAGCGGGGCGACAGATACG. The chain has TRBV7-2 and TRBJ2-3; the match to TRBD2 covers 11 bases. The read comes to an end 3 residues before the CDR3 does, leaving the germline J gene to fill in the end. The V gene end was trimmed by 0 bases and the J gene end by 3 bases; junction bases not matched to a gene: 5. Germline CDR1 reads SGHTA; CDR2 reads FQGNSA. The CDR3 loop spans 17 amino acids.

To note about this clone: The sequence runs out 3 residues before the end of the CDR3; the remainder is reconstructed from the germline J gene. The rearrangement links TRBV20-1 to TRBJ2-7, with unresolved D. The ends were cut back, 5 bases at V and 4 bases at J, with 18 bases in the middle. In germline, CDR1 is DFQATT, CDR2 SNEGSKA (reference sequence). This CDR3 is built from 14 residues. Incomplete CDR3 DNA: TGCAGTGCTCTCGATGATGACACTCTATACGAG. This gives the protein CSALDDDTLYE. The full CDR3 reads CSALDDDTLYEQYF.

About this clone: With the read ending 3 residues before the CDR3 end, the germline J gene is used to fill in that end. This rearrangement joins TRBV5-1 to TRBJ2-7; D assignment may be TRBD1 or TRBD2 (5 bases each). Germline-derived CDR1 and CDR2 are SGHRS and YFSETQ. V lost 1 base, J lost 6 bases, and 11 bases lay in between. CDR3 size: 13 residues. CDR3: CASSLTGGSEQYF. The sequenced CDR3 bases are TGCGCCAGCAGCTTGACAGGTGGGAGCGAG. Combining the CDR3 with reference TRBV5-1 and TRBJ2-7 gives the whole variable domain KAGVTQTPRYLIKTRGQQVTLSCSPISGHRSVSWYQQTPGQGLQFLFEYFSETQRNKGNFPGRFSGRQFSNSRSEMNVSTLELGDSALYLCASSLTGGSEQYFGPGTRLTVT.

A note on this clone: Sequencing ends 3 residues short of the CDR3 end; the germline J gene provides the rest. The chain carries TRBV14 and TRBJ2-7, with 7 bases aligning to TRBD1. Germline CDR1 is SGHDN and CDR2 is FVKESK. V was clipped by 4 bases and J by 5 bases; unmatched bases: 11. The CDR3 runs to 15 residues. The DNA read from the CDR3 is TGTGCCAGCAGCCCCTATGCCGGGACAGTAGACGAG. It is translated as CASSPYAGTVDE. The entire CDR3 sequence reads CASSPYAGTVDEQYF.

A remark on this clone: The read finishes 3 residues shy of the CDR3 end, and the germline J gene is used to complete it. The V gene is TRBV28, the J gene TRBJ2-3, with a tentative D call TRBD2 (6 bases). The germline V gene encodes CDR1 MDHEN and CDR2 SYDVKM. Trimming shortened V by 5 bases and J by 2 bases, and 14 bases separated the two germline ends. CDR3 size: 15 residues. The sequenced CDR3 bases are TGTGCCAGCAGTCGCCTAGCGACCCTCACAGATACG. This gives the protein CASSRLATLTDT. The full CDR3 sequence reads CASSRLATLTDTQYF.

In the case of this clone: At one of its ends the junction is not consistent with the germline gene, which may arise from a read error. Read sequence stops 3 residues before the CDR3 end, and the germline J gene provides the missing end. The gene calls are TRBV4-2 and TRBJ2-1, with unresolved D. Per the germline V gene, CDR1 is LGHNA and CDR2 is YNFKEQ. The CDR3 is made up of 14 amino acids. The DNA read from the CDR3 is TGCGCCAGCAGCCAAGAGAAGGTTTCCGATGAG. It translates to CASSQEKVSDE. The complete CDR3 protein is CASSQEKVSDEQFF.

CDR3 region: CAWRASGGKNTEAFF. The CDR3 DNA, read in part, is TGTGCCTGGCGCGCATCCGGGGGGAAAAACACTGAA. This chain uses TRBV11-2 with TRBJ1-1; D possibly corresponds to TRBD1 (5 bases). The read terminates 3 residues ahead of where the CDR3 ends, so the germline J gene completes it. Looked up from germline, CDR1 is SGHAT and CDR2 is FQNNGV. This CDR3 spans 15 amino acids. Trimming removed 11 bases at V and 2 bases at J, with 21 bases between.

With respect to this clone: The read comes to an end 3 residues before the CDR3 does, leaving the germline J gene to fill in the end. This chain joins TRBV29-1 and TRBJ2-3; the D gene is possibly TRBD1 (5 bases). This CDR3 comprises 14 residues. V lost 1 base, J lost 2 bases, and 10 bases lay in between. Germline lookup yields CDR1 SQVTM and CDR2 ANQGSEA. The CDR3 is CSVEGGQDTDTQYF. The part of the CDR3 DNA that was read is TGCAGCGTTGAAGGGGGCCAGGACACAGATACG.

Details on this clone: From the germline J gene comes the end of the CDR3, since the read stops 3 residues before it. The chain recombines TRBV7-8 with TRBJ2-3; 7 positions match TRBD2. J was trimmed by 2 bases and V by 5 bases; bases with no gene match: 10. The CDR3 covers 16 residues. Germline V gene sequence: CDR1 SGHVS, CDR2 FQNEAQ. CDR3 region: CASSAGLAAPTDTQYF. The covered CDR3 bases are TGTGCCAGCAGCGCCGGGCTAGCGGCCCCCACAGATACG.

On this clone: Sequencing ends 3 residues short of the CDR3 end; the germline J gene provides the rest. The rearrangement uses TRBV5-1 and TRBJ1-4; 7 nucleotides line up with TRBD1. The germline V gene encodes CDR1 SGHRS and CDR2 YFSETQ. The CDR3 totals 16 residues. V lost 5 bases to trimming and J lost 2 bases; unmatched junction nucleotides: 9. The CDR3 loop reads CASRMRQGGTNEKLFF. The CDR3 DNA, read in part, is TGCGCCAGCAGGATGCGACAGGGTGGGACTAATGAAAAA.

Notes on this clone: The read stops 3 residues short of the end of the CDR3; the missing end is completed from the germline J gene. The chain employs TRBV6-1 and TRBJ1-2; D call uncertain. Trimming stripped 3 bases from V and 5 bases from J, with 4 bases between. The CDR3 is 11 amino acids. Germline V CDR1 and CDR2: MNHNS, SASEGT. CDR3 sequence reads: CASSDRYGYTF. The part of the CDR3 DNA that was read is TGTGCCAGCAGTGATCGTTATGGC.